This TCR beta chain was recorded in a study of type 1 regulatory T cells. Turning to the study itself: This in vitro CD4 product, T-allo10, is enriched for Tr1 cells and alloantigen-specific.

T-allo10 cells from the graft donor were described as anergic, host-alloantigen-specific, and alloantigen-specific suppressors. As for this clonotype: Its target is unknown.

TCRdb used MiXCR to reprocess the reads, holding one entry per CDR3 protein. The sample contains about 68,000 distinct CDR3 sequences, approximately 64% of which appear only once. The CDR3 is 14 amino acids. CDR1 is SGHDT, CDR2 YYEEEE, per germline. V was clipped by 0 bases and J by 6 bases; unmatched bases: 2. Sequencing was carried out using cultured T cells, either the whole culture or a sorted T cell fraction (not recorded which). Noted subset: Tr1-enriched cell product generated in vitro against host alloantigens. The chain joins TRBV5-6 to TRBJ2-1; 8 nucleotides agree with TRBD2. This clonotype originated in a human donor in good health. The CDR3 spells CASSLAGTSNEQFF. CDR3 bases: TGTGCCAGCAGCTTGGCCGGGACTAGCAATGAGCAGTTCTTC.